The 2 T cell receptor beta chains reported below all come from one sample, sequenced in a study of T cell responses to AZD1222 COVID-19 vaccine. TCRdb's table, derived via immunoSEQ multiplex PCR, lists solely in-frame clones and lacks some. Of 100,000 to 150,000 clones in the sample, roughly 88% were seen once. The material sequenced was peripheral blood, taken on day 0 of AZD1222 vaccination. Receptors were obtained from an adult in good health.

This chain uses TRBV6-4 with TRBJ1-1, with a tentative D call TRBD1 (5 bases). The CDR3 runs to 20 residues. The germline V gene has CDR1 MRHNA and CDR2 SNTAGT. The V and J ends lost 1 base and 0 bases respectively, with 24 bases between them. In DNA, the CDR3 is TGTGCCAGCAGTGACTGTCGGTATATCGACAGCATGGCCATGAACACTGAAGCTTTCTTT. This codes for CASSDCRYIDSMAMNTEAFF.

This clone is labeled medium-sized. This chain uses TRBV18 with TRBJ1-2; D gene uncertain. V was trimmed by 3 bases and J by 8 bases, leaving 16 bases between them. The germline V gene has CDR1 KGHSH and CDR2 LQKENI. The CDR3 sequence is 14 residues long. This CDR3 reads CASSPGAGLVGYTF. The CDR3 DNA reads TGTGCCAGCTCACCCGGTGCAGGTTTGGTGGGCTACACCTTC.